The 5 T cell receptor beta chains given below trace back to one sample, sequenced in a study of human T cells and chemical hapten exposure. TCRdb analysed the RACE reads with MiXCR anew, one entry per CDR3 protein. Here the sample spans 95,000 to 150,000 distinct CDR3 sequences, approximately 11% being singletons. The time point was: patch test 3, about 24 weeks after DPC sensitization. Treatment defined: therapeutic diphenylcyclopropenone sensitization with weekly scalp DPC. Sample: whole blood, taken in connection with sensitization to the hapten diphenylcyclopropenone (DPC). All receptors come from a woman in her 50s with alopecia areata. Some clones in this sample may be carry-over from other donors' samples.

The chain employs TRBV12-3 or TRBV12-4 and TRBJ1-2; D unclear. V lost 6 bases and J 8 bases, leaving 19 bases between the germline ends. CDR3 length: 14 residues. The CDR3, as DNA: TGTGCCAGCAGCCTGGGATCGAGACATAGCGGCTACACCTTC. This sequence encodes CASSLGSRHSGYTF.

The CDR3 DNA sequence: TGCGCCAGCAGCCAAGATAGGACGGCGCTTGACACCTTC. Its translation: CASSQDRTALDTF. The rearrangement uses TRBV4-3 and TRBJ1-2, with D uncertain. CDR3 length: 13 residues. Trimming took 0 bases from V and 12 from J, leaving 14 bases between them. CDR1 and CDR2 (germline): LGHNA, YSLEER.

The chain combines TRBV29-1 with TRBJ1-2; no clear D. Germline-derived CDR1 and CDR2 are SQVTM and ANQGSEA. The CDR3 is made up of 15 amino acids. The ends were cut back, 3 bases at V and 4 bases at J, with 18 bases in the middle. The DNA for the CDR3 is TGCAGCGTTGAGAACTCAGGATCATATAGCTATGGCTACACCTTC. Amino acids: CSVENSGSYSYGYTF.

The rearrangement joins TRBV5-1 to TRBJ1-1; the D is unclear. The length of the CDR3 is 15 residues. The V and J ends lost 0 bases and 0 bases respectively, with 9 bases between them. CDR1 SGHRS and CDR2 YFSETQ come from the germline V gene. The CDR3 spells CASSLERQLNTEAFF. CDR3 nucleotide sequence: TGCGCCAGCAGCTTGGAGCGGCAGTTGAACACTGAAGCTTTCTTT.

A few counts support this clonotype. As DNA, the CDR3 is TGTGCCAGCAGTTCCCCCCGGGTAGCGGGAGGGTCGGCAGATACGCAGTATTTT. Protein: CASSSPRVAGGSADTQYF. V and J are TRBV28 and TRBJ2-3; 11 nucleotides agree with TRBD2. V trimming: 4 bases; J trimming: 4 bases; junction bases outside the gene matches: 13. This CDR3 has 18 amino acids. The germline V gene has CDR1 MDHEN and CDR2 SYDVKM.